Below are 15 T cell receptor beta chains sequenced from a single sample in a study of blood T cell repertoires in COVID-19. Measured with immunoSEQ multiplex PCR; TCRdb has only the in-frame clones, and not every one. The table includes roughly 25,000 clones, under 90% detected once. Sequenced: peripheral blood. Receptors were obtained from a man in his 70s with acute or convalescent COVID-19.

The chain recombines TRBV30 with TRBJ1-5, with TRBD1 matching over 7 bases. CDR3 size: 13 residues. CDR1 is GTSNPN, CDR2 SVGIG, per germline (reference sequence). V trimming: 3 bases; J trimming: 8 bases; junction bases outside the gene matches: 7. As DNA, the CDR3 is TGTGCCTGGAGCAGGGGGTCCGAGGAGCCCCAGCATTTT. Encoded protein: CAWSRGSEEPQHF.

This chain's CDR3 is CASSLSETGELFF. DNA for the CDR3: TGCGCCAGCAGCTTGTCGGAGACCGGGGAGCTGTTTTTT. The V gene is TRBV5-1, the J gene TRBJ2-2, with unresolved D. The germline V gene encodes CDR1 SGHRS and CDR2 YFSETQ. The CDR3 is made up of 13 amino acids. The V and J ends lost 1 base and 5 bases respectively, with 6 bases between them.

The chain couples TRBV5-5 to TRBJ2-3, with TRBD2 matching 11 bases. The CDR3 contains 16 residues. Looked up from germline, CDR1 is SGHKS and CDR2 is YYEKEE (reference sequence). J lost 6 bases, V lost 5 bases, and 11 bases had no gene match. The DNA for the CDR3 is TGTGCCAGCAGTGCGACTATAGCGGGGGGGCCTGATACGCAGTATTTT. Translation gives CASSATIAGGPDTQYF.

The chain carries TRBV13 and TRBJ2-7; D might be TRBD2 (6 bases). In germline, CDR1 is PRHDT, CDR2 FYEKMQ (reference sequence). The V gene lost 3 bases and the J gene lost 3 bases, with 15 bases spanning the gap. CDR3 size: 15 residues. CDR3 nucleotides: TGTGCCAGCAGCTTTTGGAGGGGCTCACTCTACGAGCAGTACTTC. This gives the protein CASSFWRGSLYEQYF.

The V and J genes are TRBV19 and TRBJ1-2; D may be TRBD1 (6 bases). The length of the CDR3 is 14 residues. V lost 3 bases, J lost 6 bases, and 14 bases lay in between. Looked up from germline, CDR1 is LNHDA and CDR2 is SQIVND (reference sequence). The CDR3 nucleotides are TGTGCCAGTAGTATGGCCTGGGGGGGCAATGGCTACACCTTC. Amino acids: CASSMAWGGNGYTF.

This clone was detected once. V and J are TRBV4-1 and TRBJ2-2, with 7 nucleotides matching TRBD1. The germline gives CDR1 MGHRA, CDR2 YSYEKL. The CDR3 contains 17 residues. Trimming at V came to 1 base and at J to 1 base, leaving 6 bases not matched to a gene. CDR3 region: CASSQGGGGLNTGELFF. The CDR3, as DNA: TGCGCCAGCAGCCAAGGAGGGGGCGGTTTGAACACCGGGGAGCTGTTTTTT.

This chain joins TRBV12-5 and TRBJ1-3, with no clear D. V lost 2 bases and J lost 4, with 3 bases in between. The germline CDR1 and CDR2 sequences are LGHNT and FRNRAP. The CDR3 totals 12 residues. The CDR3 DNA sequence: TGTGCTAGTGGTTTGACAGGAAACACCATATATTTT. The encoded protein is CASGLTGNTIYF.

V and J are TRBV5-6 and TRBJ2-2; the match to TRBD1 covers 7 bases. The CDR3 contains 15 residues. V lost 5 bases and J lost 0; bases outside the gene matches: 4. Germline loops: CDR1 SGHDT, CDR2 YYEEEE. CDR3 region: CASRRQGTNTGELFF. The CDR3 DNA is TGTGCCAGCAGACGACAGGGAACGAACACCGGGGAGCTGTTTTTT.

The rearrangement uses TRBV5-4 and TRBJ2-1, with a tentative D call TRBD1 (5 bases). The CDR3 runs 12 residues. Germline CDR1 and CDR2: SGHNT and YYREEE (reference sequence). The V gene lost 4 bases and the J gene lost 8 bases, with 10 bases spanning the gap. CDR3 in DNA: TGTGCCAGCAGCCTACCCAGGGATGAGCAGTTCTTC. Its translation: CASSLPRDEQFF.

The rearrangement joins TRBV7-8 to TRBJ1-3, with TRBD1 identical over 8 bases. The CDR3 loop spans 15 amino acids. Germline V gene sequence: CDR1 SGHVS, CDR2 FQNEAQ. V trimming: 2 bases; J trimming: 4 bases; junction bases outside the gene matches: 4. The CDR3 region is CASSLSGTGGNTIYF. CDR3 sequence (DNA): TGTGCCAGCAGCTTATCTGGGACAGGAGGAAACACCATATATTTT.

This chain joins TRBV14 and TRBJ2-3, with 7 bases identical to TRBD2. CDR3 length equals 15 residues. The germline CDR1 and CDR2 sequences are SGHDN and FVKESK. V shed 1 base and J 2 bases; nucleotides not matched to a gene: 3. The CDR3 spells CASSQAGRPTDTQYF. The CDR3 DNA reads TGTGCCAGCAGCCAAGCCGGGAGGCCCACAGATACGCAGTATTTT.

This chain links TRBV11-2 with TRBJ1-4, with no clear D. CDR3 length: 15 residues. Trimming cost V 1 base and J 8 bases, with 14 bases left between them. Germline loops: CDR1 SGHAT, CDR2 FQNNGV. CDR3 DNA: TGTGCCAGCAGCTTAGGACCCCTAAGAGGAGAAAAACTGTTTTTT. This codes for CASSLGPLRGEKLFF.

The rearrangement uses TRBV21-1 and TRBJ2-2; no DNA check was done on the table's D call, TRBD1. TRBV21-1 is a documented pseudogene. The CDR3 loop spans 15 amino acids. CDR3 DNA: TGTGCCAGCAGCACTAGGACAGGGGTAACCGGGGAGCTGTTTTTT. Protein product: CASSTRTGVTGELFF.

For the CDR3, the DNA is TGTGCCAGCTCACTCCAAAACAGGGGCTTGAACACTGAAGCTTTCTTT. Translation gives CASSLQNRGLNTEAFF. The chain has TRBV18 and TRBJ1-1, with 7 bases fitting TRBD1. The germline gives CDR1 KGHSH, CDR2 LQKENI. The trim removed 4 bases at V and 0 bases at J, leaving 8 bases unmatched. The CDR3 extends over 16 amino acids. Drawing the rest from reference TRBV18 and TRBJ1-1, the complete variable domain is NAGVMQNPRHLVRRRGQEARLRCSPMKGHSHVYWYRQLPEEGLKFMVYLQKENIIDESGMPKERFSAEFPKEGPSILRIQQVVRGDSAAYFCASSLQNRGLNTEAFFGQGTRLTVV.

The genes are TRBV7-9 and TRBJ2-1, with 11 bases that match TRBD2. Germline-derived CDR1 and CDR2 are SEHNR and FQNEAQ (reference sequence). With 7 bases clipped from V and 8 bases from J, the junction kept 10 bases outside the gene matches. The CDR3 runs 15 residues. The CDR3 bases are TGTGCCAGCATGTACCTAGCGGGGGGCAGGGATGAGCAGTTCTTC. Its protein is CASMYLAGGRDEQFF. Filled out from reference TRBV7-9 and TRBJ2-1, the complete variable domain reads DTGVSQNPRHKITKRGQNVTFRCDPISEHNRLYWYRQTLGQGPEFLTYFQNEAQLEKSRLLSDRFSAERPKGSFSTLEIQRTEQGDSAMYLCASMYLAGGRDEQFFGPGTRLTVL.